This T cell receptor beta chain originates from a study of blood T cells in healthy people across ages. Then a second PCR, running roughly 7 to 11 cycles, was carried out with a sample-barcoded 5' primer and a J-beta primer mix. Each of the samples gave a minimum of 2.5 million paired-end reads that contained CDR3. One entry per CDR3 protein results from TCRdb running MiXCR on the 5' RACE reads. The data contain under 750,000 distinct CDR3 sequences, roughly 48% of them singletons. V was cut by 9 bases and J by 5 bases, with 17 bases left in between. This CDR3 contains 14 residues. The germline CDR1 and CDR2 sequences are MNHNY and SVGAGI (reference sequence).

The sequence came from a man older than 75 in good health. Sequences were obtained from blood. The V and J genes are TRBV6-6 and TRBJ1-5, with TRBD1 as a possible D gene (5 bases). CDR3: CASTQGASDQPQHF. CDR3 coding DNA: TGTGCCAGTACCCAGGGTGCGAGCGATCAGCCCCAGCATTTT.